A single sample is the source of the 24 T cell receptor beta chains below, sequenced in a study of blood T cell repertoires in COVID-19. Sequencing used immunoSEQ multiplex PCR; TCRdb keeps in-frame clones, though not all of them. Of 200,000 to 250,000 clones listed, around 80% were seen once; the top ten hold about 20%. The sample consisted of peripheral blood. Receptors originate from a man aged 25 to 40 with active or convalescent COVID-19.

The rearrangement uses TRBV4-2 and TRBJ2-7; a possible D gene is TRBD1 (5 bases). Germline V gene lookup returns CDR1 LGHNA and CDR2 YNFKEQ. V lost 0 bases, J lost 7 bases, and 19 bases lay in between. The CDR3 runs to 16 residues. CDR3 DNA: TGTGCCAGCAGCCAAGATCCTGGAAGGGGTATTGGGGAGCAGTACTTC. Residues: CASSQDPGRGIGEQYF.

The sample holds one count of this clone. The chain has TRBV27 and TRBJ1-5; possibly TRBD1 for D (5 bases). The CDR3 contains 15 residues. V lost 8 bases, J lost 2 bases, and 16 bases lay in between. Germline CDR1 and CDR2: MNHEY and SMNVEV (reference sequence). The CDR3, as DNA: TGTGCCAGCGCCCTCGGGGGGGGTGGCAATCAGCCCCAGCATTTT. This codes for CASALGGGGNQPQHF.

The rearrangement joins TRBV5-4 to TRBJ1-3, with 7 bases lining up with TRBD1. The CDR3 is 18 amino acids. Per the germline V gene, CDR1 is SGHNT and CDR2 is YYREEE (reference sequence). J lost 1 base, V lost 3 bases, and 13 bases had no gene match. DNA of the CDR3: TGTGCCAGCAGCTCCTTCCGACAGGGCACACGGTCTGGAAACACCATATATTTT. Residues: CASSSFRQGTRSGNTIYF.

CDR3 DNA: TGTGCCAGCAGCTTAACCCTTCAGCCGGGAGGAGAGCAGTACTTC. Its translation is CASSLTLQPGGEQYF. This rearrangement joins TRBV13 to TRBJ2-7; 7 nucleotides line up with TRBD2. This CDR3 is built from 15 residues. Germline loops: CDR1 PRHDT, CDR2 FYEKMQ (reference sequence). J was trimmed by 7 bases and V by 2 bases; bases with no gene match: 11.

This clone appeared a single time. The chain uses TRBV7-2 and TRBJ2-5, with TRBD1 matching over 8 bases. Looked up from germline, CDR1 is SGHTA and CDR2 is FQGNSA. Trimming cost V 5 bases and J 5 bases; bases outside gene matches: 10. The CDR3 extends over 15 amino acids. CDR3 amino acids: CASSTFGQGGETQYF. CDR3 in DNA: TGTGCCAGCAGCACATTCGGACAGGGCGGGGAGACCCAGTACTTC.

This clone appeared many times. The J gene is TRBJ1-5, the V gene TRBV6-5, with 9 bases fitting TRBD1. The CDR3 runs to 13 residues. CDR1 MNHEY and CDR2 SVGAGI come from the germline V gene. After removal of 6 bases from V and 8 bases from J, the junction contained 5 bases not matched to a gene. The CDR3 here is CASRGTGLEPQHF. The CDR3 DNA reads as TGTGCCAGCAGGGGGACAGGGTTGGAGCCCCAGCATTTT.

The chain combines TRBV9 with TRBJ2-6; 8 bases line up with TRBD1. Germline loops: CDR1 SGDLS, CDR2 YYNGEE. With V trimmed by 0 bases and J by 4 bases, 12 bases remained unmatched. CDR3 length: 19 amino acids. The DNA for the CDR3 is TGTGCCAGCAGCGTAGGAGGGACAGGTGATAGGTCCGGGGCCAACGTCCTGACTTTC. Translating gives CASSVGGTGDRSGANVLTF.

This chain uses TRBV25-1 with TRBJ2-7; D call uncertain. This CDR3 region has 15 residues. V was clipped by 4 bases and J by 2 bases, with 15 bases between them. CDR1 MGHDK and CDR2 SYGVNS come from the germline V gene. Here the CDR3 reads CASSGATSRTYEQYF. The CDR3 coding sequence is TGTGCCAGCAGTGGGGCGACATCCCGTACCTACGAGCAGTACTTC.

The rearrangement joins TRBV29-1 to TRBJ1-1; D uncertain. The CDR3 runs to 13 residues. Trimming took off 3 bases at V and 0 bases at J, with 8 bases between the two ends. The germline CDR1 and CDR2 sequences are SQVTM and ANQGSEA. The DNA for the CDR3 is TGCAGCGTTGATGGGCAAATGAACACTGAAGCTTTCTTT. Encoded protein: CSVDGQMNTEAFF.

This chain connects TRBV11-2 to TRBJ1-2; D is unclear. The germline V and J ends were trimmed by 5 bases and 8 bases, with 18 bases remaining between them. Germline V gene sequence: CDR1 SGHAT, CDR2 FQNNGV. The CDR3 has 14 residues. For the CDR3, the DNA is TGTGCCAGCAGCACCCCGGGGAGGGATCGAGGCTACACCTTC. It specifies CASSTPGRDRGYTF.

This chain connects TRBV28 to TRBJ1-4, with 10 bases that match TRBD1. The V segment lost 7 bases and the J segment 7 bases; nucleotides outside the gene matches: 6. Germline V gene sequence: CDR1 MDHEN, CDR2 SYDVKM. The CDR3 covers 14 residues. The CDR3 coding sequence is TGTGCCAGCAAAGGAGGGACAGGGGTTGAAAAACTGTTTTTT. This translates into CASKGGTGVEKLFF.

J is TRBJ2-3 and V is TRBV5-1; 7 bases line up with TRBD2. The CDR3 consists of 15 residues. CDR1 SGHRS and CDR2 YFSETQ come from the germline V gene. Trimming at V came to 4 bases and at J to 5 bases, leaving 10 bases not matched to a gene. The CDR3 nucleotides are TGCGCCAGCAGCGCCTCCAGCGGGACGAAAGATACGCAGTATTTT. Its protein product is CASSASSGTKDTQYF. Drawing the rest from reference TRBV5-1 and TRBJ2-3, the complete variable domain is KAGVTQTPRYLIKTRGQQVTLSCSPISGHRSVSWYQQTPGQGLQFLFEYFSETQRNKGNFPGRFSGRQFSNSRSEMNVSTLELGDSALYLCASSASSGTKDTQYFGPGTRLTVL.

This clone appeared once. The rearrangement joins TRBV9 to TRBJ2-5; D unresolved. The CDR3 is made up of 12 amino acids. Trimming pared 4 bases from V and 7 bases from J, leaving 11 bases between. CDR1 and CDR2 from the germline V gene are SGDLS and YYNGEE. In DNA form, the CDR3 reads TGTGCCAGCAGCTTGGGTTCAGGGACCCAGTACTTC. Encoded protein: CASSLGSGTQYF.

The chain has TRBV4-3 and TRBJ1-4; D gene unclear. V lost 1 base, J lost 4 bases, and 10 bases lay in between. CDR1 LGHNA and CDR2 YSLEER come from the germline V gene. The CDR3 covers 15 residues. The CDR3 here is CASSQVERDNEKLFF. As DNA, the CDR3 is TGCGCCAGCAGCCAAGTCGAGCGGGATAATGAAAAACTGTTTTTT.

J is TRBJ2-2 and V is TRBV19, with D maybe TRBD1 (5 bases). The CDR3 totals 14 residues. Germline assignment: CDR1 LNHDA and CDR2 SQIVND (reference sequence). Trimming pared 11 bases from V and 1 base from J, leaving 14 bases between. The CDR3 spells CASRPQGNTGELFF. DNA for the CDR3: TGTGCCTCGAGACCCCAGGGGAACACCGGGGAGCTGTTTTTT.

V and J are TRBV14 and TRBJ1-5; D perhaps matches TRBD1 (5 bases). The germline CDR1 and CDR2 sequences are SGHDN and FVKESK. Trimming left V 1 base short and J 2 bases short, with 15 bases between. The CDR3 loop spans 17 amino acids. DNA for the CDR3: TGTGCCAGCAGCCAAGGAACCGGCCCGGGGGGCAATCAGCCCCAGCATTTT. The encoded protein is CASSQGTGPGGNQPQHF.

This clone showed up just once. The rearrangement joins TRBV5-8 to TRBJ1-2, with D tentatively TRBD1 (6 bases). V lost 0 bases to trimming and J lost 1 base, with 13 bases between them. The CDR3 totals 16 residues. CDR1 and CDR2 from the germline V gene are SGHTS and YDEGEE. This chain's CDR3 is CASSLVGAESNYGYTF. CDR3 nucleotide sequence: TGTGCCAGCAGCTTGGTGGGGGCCGAGAGTAACTATGGCTACACCTTC. The full variable domain, rest sourced from reference TRBV5-8 and TRBJ1-2, is EAGVTQSPTHLIKTRGQQATLRCSPISGHTSVYWYQQALGLGLQFLLWYDEGEERNRGNFPPRFSGRQFPNYSSELNVNALELEDSALYLCASSLVGAESNYGYTFGSGTRLTVV.

The chain combines TRBV28 with TRBJ1-5; the match to TRBD1 covers 7 bases. Germline V gene data show CDR1 as MDHEN and CDR2 as SYDVKM. The J segment lost 3 bases and the V segment lost 5 bases, leaving 7 bases of the junction unmatched. There are 15 residues in the CDR3. The CDR3 DNA reads as TGTGCCAGCAGTCCACCGGGACAGATCAATCAGCCCCAGCATTTT. Translating it yields CASSPPGQINQPQHF.

This clone is a singleton in its sample. The gene calls are TRBV11-2 and TRBJ2-5; TRBD1 matches 11 bases. V dropped 4 bases and J dropped 5; count of bases not matched to a gene: 3. The CDR3 runs 14 residues. CDR1 and CDR2 from the germline V gene are SGHAT and FQNNGV. CDR3 DNA: TGTGCCAGCAGCTGGACAGGGGGCTTGGAGACCCAGTACTTC. This sequence encodes CASSWTGGLETQYF.

The CDR3 loop reads CASSQDSGTSVGTDTQYF. Written as DNA, the CDR3 is TGTGCCAGCAGCCAAGATTCGGGGACTAGCGTGGGCACAGATACGCAGTATTTT. This chain uses TRBV4-2 with TRBJ2-3; TRBD2 matches 10 bases. Germline CDR1 reads LGHNA; CDR2 reads YNFKEQ. The CDR3 runs 18 residues. The J segment lost 1 base and the V segment lost 0 bases, leaving 7 bases of the junction unmatched.

The V and J genes are TRBV4-3 and TRBJ2-7; D remains unclear. V was clipped by 0 bases and J by 0 bases, with 12 bases between them. CDR3 length equals 16 residues. CDR1 is LGHNA, CDR2 YSLEER, per germline. The CDR3 protein is CASSQEPHRSSYEQYF. The DNA of the CDR3 is TGCGCCAGCAGCCAAGAGCCCCACAGATCCTCCTACGAGCAGTACTTC.

V and J are TRBV10-1 and TRBJ2-2, with 8 bases matching TRBD1. The ends lost 5 bases at V and 5 bases at J; junction bases unmatched: 4. There are 14 residues in the CDR3. Germline CDR1 WNHNN, CDR2 SYGVQD (reference sequence). The CDR3 loop reads CASSIDRGTGELFF. In nucleotides, the CDR3 is TGCGCCAGCAGTATTGACAGGGGAACCGGGGAGCTGTTTTTT.

The chain combines TRBV7-2 with TRBJ1-6; 7 nucleotides align to TRBD1. The germline V gene has CDR1 SGHTA and CDR2 FQGNSA. The CDR3 contains 17 residues. V lost 1 base, J lost 9 bases, and 12 bases stayed unmatched. As DNA, the CDR3 is TGTGCCAGCAGCTTAGAAGGGGGCAGCGCCCCGGGTTCACCCCTCCACTTT. This translates into CASSLEGGSAPGSPLHF.

V gene TRBV7-2 combines with J gene TRBJ2-3; 13 bases fit TRBD2. From germline, CDR1 is SGHTA and CDR2 FQGNSA. This CDR3 comprises 18 residues. Germline trimming cut 4 bases from V and 2 bases from J; bases unmatched to any gene: 9. The CDR3 region is CASSYTQLAGGPTDTQYF. CDR3 coding DNA: TGTGCCAGCAGCTACACACAACTAGCGGGAGGGCCCACAGATACGCAGTATTTT.